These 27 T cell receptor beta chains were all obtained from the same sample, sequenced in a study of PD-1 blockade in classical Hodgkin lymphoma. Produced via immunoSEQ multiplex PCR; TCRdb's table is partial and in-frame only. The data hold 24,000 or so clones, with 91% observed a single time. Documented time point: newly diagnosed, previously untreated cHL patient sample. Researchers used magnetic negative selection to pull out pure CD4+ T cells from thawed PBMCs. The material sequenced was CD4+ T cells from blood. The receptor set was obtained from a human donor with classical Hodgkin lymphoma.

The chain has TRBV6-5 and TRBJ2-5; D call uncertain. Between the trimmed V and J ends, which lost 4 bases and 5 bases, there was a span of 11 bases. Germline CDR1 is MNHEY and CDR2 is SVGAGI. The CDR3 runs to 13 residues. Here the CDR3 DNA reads TGTGCCAGCAGTTGGGGTAAAGGGGAGACCCAGTACTTC. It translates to CASSWGKGETQYF.

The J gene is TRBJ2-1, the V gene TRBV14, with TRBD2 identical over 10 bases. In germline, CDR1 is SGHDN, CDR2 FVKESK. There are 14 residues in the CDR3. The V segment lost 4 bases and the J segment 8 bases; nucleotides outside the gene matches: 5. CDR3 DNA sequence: TGTGCCAGCAGCCGACTAGCGGGCGCCGATGAGCAGTTCTTC. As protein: CASSRLAGADEQFF.

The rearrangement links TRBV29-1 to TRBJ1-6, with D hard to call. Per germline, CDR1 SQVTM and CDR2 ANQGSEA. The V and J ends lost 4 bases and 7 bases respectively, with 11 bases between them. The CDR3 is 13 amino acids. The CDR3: CSVGAGGNSPLHF. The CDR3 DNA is TGCAGCGTTGGGGCAGGAGGGAATTCACCCCTCCACTTT.

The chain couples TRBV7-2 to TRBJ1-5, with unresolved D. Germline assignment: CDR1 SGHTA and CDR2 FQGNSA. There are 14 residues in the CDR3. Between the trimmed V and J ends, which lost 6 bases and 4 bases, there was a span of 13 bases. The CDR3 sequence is CASSPGGRNQPQHF. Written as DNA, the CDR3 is TGTGCCAGCAGTCCTGGAGGGCGGAATCAGCCCCAGCATTTT. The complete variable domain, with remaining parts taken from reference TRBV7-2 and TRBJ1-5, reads GAGVSQSPSNKVTEKGKDVELRCDPISGHTALYWYRQSLGQGLEFLIYFQGNSAPDKSGLPSDRFSAERTGGSVSTLTIQRTQQEDSAVYLCASSPGGRNQPQHFGDGTRLSIL.

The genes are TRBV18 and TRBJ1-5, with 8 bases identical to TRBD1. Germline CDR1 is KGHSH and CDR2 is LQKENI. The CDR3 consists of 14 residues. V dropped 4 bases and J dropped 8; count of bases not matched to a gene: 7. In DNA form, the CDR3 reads TGTGCCAGCTCACAAAACCACAGGGGGGAGCCCCAGCATTTT. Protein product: CASSQNHRGEPQHF.

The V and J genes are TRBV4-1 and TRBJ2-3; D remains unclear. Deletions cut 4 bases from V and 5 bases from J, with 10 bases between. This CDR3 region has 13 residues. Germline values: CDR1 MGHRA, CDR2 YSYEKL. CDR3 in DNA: TGCGCCAGCAGCCTCTACCTAGGAGATACGCAGTATTTT. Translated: CASSLYLGDTQYF.

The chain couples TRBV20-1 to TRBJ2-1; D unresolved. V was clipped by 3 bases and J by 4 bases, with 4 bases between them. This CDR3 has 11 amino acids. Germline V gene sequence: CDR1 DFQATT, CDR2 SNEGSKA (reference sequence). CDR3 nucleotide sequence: TGCAGTGCTAGTGAGTACAATGAGCAGTTCTTC. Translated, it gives CSASEYNEQFF.

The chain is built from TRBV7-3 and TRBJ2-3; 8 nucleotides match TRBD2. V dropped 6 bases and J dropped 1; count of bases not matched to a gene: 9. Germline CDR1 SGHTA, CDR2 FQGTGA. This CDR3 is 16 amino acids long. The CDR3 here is CASSKTGTRGTDTQYF. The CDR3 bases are TGTGCCAGCAGTAAAACCGGGACTAGAGGCACAGATACGCAGTATTTT.

The CDR3 reads CASSPDRPSYEQYF. CDR3 coding DNA: TGTGCCAGCAGTCCGGATAGGCCATCCTACGAGCAGTACTTC. The V gene is TRBV11-2, the J gene TRBJ2-7, with D unclear. V lost 6 bases, J lost 1 base, and 13 bases lay in between. Germline CDR1 reads SGHAT; CDR2 reads FQNNGV. The CDR3 spans 14 residues.

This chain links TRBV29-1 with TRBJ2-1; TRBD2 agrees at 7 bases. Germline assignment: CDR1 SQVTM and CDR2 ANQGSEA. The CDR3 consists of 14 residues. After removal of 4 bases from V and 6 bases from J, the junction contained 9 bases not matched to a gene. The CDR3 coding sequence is TGCAGCGTTGGGGACCGCGGGGGACGCAATGAGCAGTTCTTC. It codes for CSVGDRGGRNEQFF.

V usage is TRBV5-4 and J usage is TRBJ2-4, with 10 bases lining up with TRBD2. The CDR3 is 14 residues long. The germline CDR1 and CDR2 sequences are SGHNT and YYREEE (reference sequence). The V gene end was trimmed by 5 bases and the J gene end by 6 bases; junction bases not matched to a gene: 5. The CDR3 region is CASSLSGGGNIQYF. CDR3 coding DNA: TGTGCCAGCAGTTTGAGCGGGGGGGGAAACATTCAGTACTTC. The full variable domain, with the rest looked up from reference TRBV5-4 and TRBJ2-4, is ETGVTQSPTHLIKTRGQQVTLRCSSQSGHNTVSWYQQALGQGPQFIFQYYREEENGRGNFPPRFSGLQFPNYSSELNVNALELDDSALYLCASSLSGGGNIQYFGAGTRLSVL.

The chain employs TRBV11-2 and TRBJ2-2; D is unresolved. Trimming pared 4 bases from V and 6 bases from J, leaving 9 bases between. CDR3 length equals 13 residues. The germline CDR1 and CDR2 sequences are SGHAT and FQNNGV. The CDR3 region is CASSSVYAGELFF. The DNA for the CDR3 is TGTGCCAGCAGCTCCGTGTACGCCGGGGAGCTGTTTTTT. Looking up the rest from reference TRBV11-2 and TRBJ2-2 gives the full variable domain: EAGVAQSPRYKIIEKRQSVAFWCNPISGHATLYWYQQILGQGPKLLIQFQNNGVVDDSQLPKDRFSAERLKGVDSTLKIQPAKLEDSAVYLCASSSVYAGELFFGEGSRLTVL.

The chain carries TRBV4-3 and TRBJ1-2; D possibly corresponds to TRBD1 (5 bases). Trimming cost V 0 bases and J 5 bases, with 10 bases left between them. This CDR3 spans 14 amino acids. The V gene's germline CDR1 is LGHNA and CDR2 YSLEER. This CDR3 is CASSQDRGGYGYTF. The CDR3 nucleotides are TGCGCCAGCAGCCAAGACCGCGGGGGGTATGGCTACACCTTC.

CDR3: CATKRGTNTEAFF. The CDR3 DNA reads as TGTGCCACCAAGCGGGGTACTAACACTGAAGCTTTCTTT. The rearrangement joins TRBV6-1 to TRBJ1-1; D gene uncertain. The CDR3 has 13 amino acids. Germline loops: CDR1 MNHNS, CDR2 SASEGT. With 10 bases removed from V and 2 bases from J, the gap between germline ends came to 14 bases.

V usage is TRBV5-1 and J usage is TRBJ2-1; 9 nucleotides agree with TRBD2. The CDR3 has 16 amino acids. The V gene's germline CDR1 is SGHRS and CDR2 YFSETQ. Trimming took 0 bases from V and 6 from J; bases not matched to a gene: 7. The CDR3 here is CASSLAGLAGLNEQFF. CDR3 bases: TGCGCCAGCAGCTTGGCTGGGCTAGCGGGGCTCAATGAGCAGTTCTTC.

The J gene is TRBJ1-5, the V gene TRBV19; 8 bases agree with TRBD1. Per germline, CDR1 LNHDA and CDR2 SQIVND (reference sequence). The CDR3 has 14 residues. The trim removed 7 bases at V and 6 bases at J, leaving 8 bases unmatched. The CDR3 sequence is CASTSGQVFQPQHF. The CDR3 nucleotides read TGTGCCAGTACCTCGGGACAGGTGTTTCAGCCCCAGCATTTT.

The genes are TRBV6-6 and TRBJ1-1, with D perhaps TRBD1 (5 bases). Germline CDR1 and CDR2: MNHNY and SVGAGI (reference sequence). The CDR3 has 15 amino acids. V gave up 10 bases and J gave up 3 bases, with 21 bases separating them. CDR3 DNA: TGTGCCACCCGGATGGGGGAGGGGAGGTACACTGAAGCTTTCTTT. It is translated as CATRMGEGRYTEAFF.

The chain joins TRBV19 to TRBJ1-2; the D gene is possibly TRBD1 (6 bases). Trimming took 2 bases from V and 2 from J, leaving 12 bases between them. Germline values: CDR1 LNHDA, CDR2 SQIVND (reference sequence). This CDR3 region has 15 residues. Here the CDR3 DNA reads TGTGCCAGTAGTATATGGGGGGCAGCGAACTATGGCTACACCTTC. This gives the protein CASSIWGAANYGYTF.

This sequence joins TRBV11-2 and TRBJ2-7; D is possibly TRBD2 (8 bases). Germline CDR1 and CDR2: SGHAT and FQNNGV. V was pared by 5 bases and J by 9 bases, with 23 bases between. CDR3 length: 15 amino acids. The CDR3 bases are TGTGCCAGCAGCACCTACAGGGGCCTAGCGGGTGGGCAGTACTTC. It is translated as CASSTYRGLAGGQYF.

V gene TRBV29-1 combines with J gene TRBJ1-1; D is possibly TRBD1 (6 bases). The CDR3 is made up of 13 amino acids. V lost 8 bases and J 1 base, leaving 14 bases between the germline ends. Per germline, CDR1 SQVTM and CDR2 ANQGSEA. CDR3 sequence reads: CSWGLDRNTEAFF. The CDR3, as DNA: TGCAGCTGGGGGTTGGACAGGAACACTGAAGCTTTCTTT.

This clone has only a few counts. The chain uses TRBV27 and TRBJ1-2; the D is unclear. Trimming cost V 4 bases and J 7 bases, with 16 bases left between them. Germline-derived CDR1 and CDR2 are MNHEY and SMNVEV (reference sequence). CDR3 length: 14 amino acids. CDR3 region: CASSSVGYKGGYTF. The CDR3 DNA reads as TGTGCCAGCAGTTCTGTGGGATATAAAGGTGGCTACACCTTC.

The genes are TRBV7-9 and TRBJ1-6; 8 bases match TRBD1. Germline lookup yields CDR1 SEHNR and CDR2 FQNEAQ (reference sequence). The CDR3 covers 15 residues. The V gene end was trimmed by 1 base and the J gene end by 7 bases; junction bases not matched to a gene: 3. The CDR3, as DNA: TGTGCCAGCAGCTTAGGGACAGGGAGGAATTCACCCCTCCACTTT. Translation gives CASSLGTGRNSPLHF. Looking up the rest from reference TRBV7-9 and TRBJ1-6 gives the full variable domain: DTGVSQNPRHKITKRGQNVTFRCDPISEHNRLYWYRQTLGQGPEFLTYFQNEAQLEKSRLLSDRFSAERPKGSFSTLEIQRTEQGDSAMYLCASSLGTGRNSPLHFGNGTRLTVT.

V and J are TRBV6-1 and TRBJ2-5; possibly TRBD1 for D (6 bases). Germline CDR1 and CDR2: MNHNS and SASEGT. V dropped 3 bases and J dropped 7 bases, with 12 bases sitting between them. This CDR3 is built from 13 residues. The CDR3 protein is CASSDEQGRTQYF. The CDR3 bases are TGTGCCAGCAGTGACGAGCAGGGGAGGACCCAGTACTTC.

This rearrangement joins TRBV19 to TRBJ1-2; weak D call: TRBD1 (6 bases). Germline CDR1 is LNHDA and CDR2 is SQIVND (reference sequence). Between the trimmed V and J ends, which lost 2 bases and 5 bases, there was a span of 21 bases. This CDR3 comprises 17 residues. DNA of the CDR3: TGTGCCAGTAGTATATACCTGTGGGTGGCAGGGGAATATGGCTACACCTTC. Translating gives CASSIYLWVAGEYGYTF.

The CDR3 loop reads CASSQDNGADTGNTIYF. CDR3 nucleotides: TGCGCCAGCAGCCAAGACAATGGGGCAGACACTGGAAACACCATATATTTT. The chain uses TRBV4-3 and TRBJ1-3, with D possibly matching TRBD1 (5 bases). The CDR3 has 17 amino acids. Germline V gives CDR1 LGHNA, CDR2 YSLEER. V lost 0 bases, J lost 2 bases, and 14 bases lay in between.

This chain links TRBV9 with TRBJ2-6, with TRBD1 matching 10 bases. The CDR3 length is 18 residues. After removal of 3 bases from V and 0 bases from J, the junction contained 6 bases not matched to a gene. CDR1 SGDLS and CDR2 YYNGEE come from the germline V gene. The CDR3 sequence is CASSGRQGAFSGANVLTF. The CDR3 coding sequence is TGTGCCAGCAGCGGAAGACAGGGGGCGTTCTCTGGGGCCAACGTCCTGACTTTC.

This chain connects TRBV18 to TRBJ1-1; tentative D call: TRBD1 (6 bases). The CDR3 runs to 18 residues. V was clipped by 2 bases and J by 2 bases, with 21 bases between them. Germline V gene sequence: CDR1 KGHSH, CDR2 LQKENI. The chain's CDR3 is CASSPFVRGLTINTEAFF. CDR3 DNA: TGTGCCAGCTCACCATTTGTTCGGGGGCTAACTATTAACACTGAAGCTTTCTTT.